These T cell receptor beta chains were read from a single sample in a study of cytomegalovirus exposure and HLA in healthy donors. Measured with immunoSEQ multiplex PCR; TCRdb has only the in-frame clones, and not every one. This table holds 120,000 to 150,000 clones, 75% to 90% found once. Sample: PBMCs. The origin of the receptors is a female donor in good health and CMV-seronegative. CDR3s include the opening cysteine and the closing phenylalanine or tryptophan. The order of the fields is CDR3 DNA, CDR3 protein, D gene, J gene, clone size, V gene. D genes are given only for firm matches. Size is stated for part of the rows, as once, few or many counts, or as a class when the clone is expanded.

CDR3nt: TGTGCCAGCCGTGCCCGGACAGGGAAAGATACGCAGTATTTT
CDR3aa: CASRARTGKDTQYF
d_gene: TRBD1
j_gene: TRBJ2-3
abundance: .
v_gene: TRBV25-1

CDR3nt: TGTGCCTGGAGTGTAGAGGGGCTAGCGGGCCTCAATGAGCAGTTCTTC
CDR3aa: CAWSVEGLAGLNEQFF
d_gene: TRBD2
j_gene: TRBJ2-1
abundance: .
v_gene: TRBV30

CDR3nt: TGTGCCACCAGCAGAGTTCTCCCGGGTTCGAACACCGGGGAGCTGTTTTTT
CDR3aa: CATSRVLPGSNTGELFF
d_gene: .
j_gene: TRBJ2-2
abundance: once
v_gene: TRBV15

CDR3nt: TGTGCCAGCAGCTATGGGACAGTAAATAAAGAGACCCAGTACTTC
CDR3aa: CASSYGTVNKETQYF
d_gene: TRBD1
j_gene: TRBJ2-5
abundance: once
v_gene: TRBV5-8

CDR3nt: TGCAGCGTAGGGGGGGGCGGATATGGCTACACCTTC
CDR3aa: CSVGGGGYGYTF
d_gene: .
j_gene: TRBJ1-2
abundance: .
v_gene: TRBV29-1

CDR3nt: TGTGCCAGCAGTTTAAGTAGAGACTACGAGCAGTACTTC
CDR3aa: CASSLSRDYEQYF
d_gene: .
j_gene: TRBJ2-7
abundance: .
v_gene: TRBV7-9

CDR3nt: TGTGCCAGCAGTTACACAGGTACCTACGAGCAGTACTTC
CDR3aa: CASSYTGTYEQYF
d_gene: .
j_gene: TRBJ2-7
abundance: .
v_gene: TRBV6-5

CDR3nt: TGTGCCAGCAGGACCGTGACAGAGTATAGCAATCAGCCCCAGCATTTT
CDR3aa: CASRTVTEYSNQPQHF
d_gene: .
j_gene: TRBJ1-5
abundance: .
v_gene: TRBV2

CDR3nt: TGTGCCTCGCACTACCCTGGGCGGGCCACTGAAGCTTTCTTT
CDR3aa: CASHYPGRATEAFF
d_gene: .
j_gene: TRBJ1-1
abundance: .
v_gene: TRBV30

CDR3nt: TGTGCCAGCAGGTCCGGGACAGTAAACACTGAAGCTTTCTTT
CDR3aa: CASRSGTVNTEAFF
d_gene: TRBD1
j_gene: TRBJ1-1
abundance: .
v_gene: TRBV5-4

CDR3nt: TGTGCCACCAGCCCTTACACCACAGATACGCAGTATTTT
CDR3aa: CATSPYTTDTQYF
d_gene: .
j_gene: TRBJ2-3
abundance: .
v_gene: TRBV15

CDR3nt: TGTGCCAGTAGTATAGGGGGGCTAGCGGGAGTCGAAATTGAGCAGTTCTTC
CDR3aa: CASSIGGLAGVEIEQFF
d_gene: TRBD2
j_gene: TRBJ2-1
abundance: .
v_gene: TRBV19

CDR3nt: TGCGCCAGCAGCCAGGAGATCGACGGGAACACCATATATTTT
CDR3aa: CASSQEIDGNTIYF
d_gene: .
j_gene: TRBJ1-3
abundance: .
v_gene: TRBV4-1

CDR3nt: TGTGCCAGCAGTTTAGGGGCCAACCCGCCCGGGGAGCTGTTTTTT
CDR3aa: CASSLGANPPGELFF
d_gene: .
j_gene: TRBJ2-2
abundance: .
v_gene: TRBV27

CDR3nt: TGTGCCAGCAGCTTCCCCAGCGGCCCGGTCGAGCAGTACTTC
CDR3aa: CASSFPSGPVEQYF
d_gene: .
j_gene: TRBJ2-7
abundance: .
v_gene: TRBV5-4

CDR3nt: TGCGCCAGCGGCTTCGGGCAGGGGGTCCACGAGCAGTACTTC
CDR3aa: CASGFGQGVHEQYF
d_gene: TRBD1
j_gene: TRBJ2-7
abundance: .
v_gene: TRBV5-1

CDR3nt: TGCGCCAGCAGCCAAGAGGTGGGGGGGACAAATCAGCCCCAGCATTTT
CDR3aa: CASSQEVGGTNQPQHF
d_gene: .
j_gene: TRBJ1-5
abundance: once
v_gene: TRBV4-1

CDR3nt: TGTGCCAGCAGTTTGACAGGGGCCGAGGGCGGGGAGCTGTTTTTT
CDR3aa: CASSLTGAEGGELFF
d_gene: TRBD1
j_gene: TRBJ2-2
abundance: .
v_gene: TRBV7-9

CDR3nt: TGTGCCAGCAGTGCCGACAGAGTCCAAGAGACCCAGTACTTC
CDR3aa: CASSADRVQETQYF
d_gene: .
j_gene: TRBJ2-5
abundance: once
v_gene: TRBV6-5

CDR3nt: TGTGCCAGCTCACCATCCCCGGGGATCTATGGCTACACCTTC
CDR3aa: CASSPSPGIYGYTF
d_gene: .
j_gene: TRBJ1-2
abundance: .
v_gene: TRBV18

CDR3nt: TGTGCCAGCAGGGGACTAGCGGGAGGTAATGAGCAGTTCTTC
CDR3aa: CASRGLAGGNEQFF
d_gene: TRBD2
j_gene: TRBJ2-1
abundance: .
v_gene: TRBV2

CDR3nt: TGTGCCAGCAGCCAAGTCCCGGGACAGGGTATGACGCAGTATTTT
CDR3aa: CASSQVPGQGMTQYF
d_gene: TRBD1
j_gene: TRBJ2-3
abundance: .
v_gene: TRBV14

CDR3nt: TGTGCCAGCAGCCCAAGACAGGGCCGGGGTGAAAAACTGTTTTTT
CDR3aa: CASSPRQGRGEKLFF
d_gene: TRBD1
j_gene: TRBJ1-4
abundance: .
v_gene: TRBV27

CDR3nt: TGTGCCAGCAGCTTACTCGTAGCGGGGGGTGAGCAGTTCTTC
CDR3aa: CASSLLVAGGEQFF
d_gene: TRBD2
j_gene: TRBJ2-1
abundance: .
v_gene: TRBV5-6

CDR3nt: TGTGCCAGCAAGGGACAGGGAGGTCAGCCCCAGCATTTT
CDR3aa: CASKGQGGQPQHF
d_gene: TRBD1
j_gene: TRBJ1-5
abundance: .
v_gene: TRBV2

CDR3nt: TGTGCCACCAGCACGCCGGGACAGGGCTACGAGCAGTACTTC
CDR3aa: CATSTPGQGYEQYF
d_gene: TRBD1
j_gene: TRBJ2-7
abundance: .
v_gene: TRBV15

CDR3nt: TGTGCCAGCAGCCGTCTAGGGGGCGCGGGTACTGAAGCTTTCTTT
CDR3aa: CASSRLGGAGTEAFF
d_gene: TRBD1
j_gene: TRBJ1-1
abundance: .
v_gene: TRBV5-8

CDR3nt: TGTGCCAGCAGCTTGGACAGGTTGAACACTGAAGCTTTCTTT
CDR3aa: CASSLDRLNTEAFF
d_gene: .
j_gene: TRBJ1-1
abundance: .
v_gene: TRBV5-5

CDR3nt: TGTGCCAGCAGCTTATCACGGAGCACAGATACGCAGTATTTT
CDR3aa: CASSLSRSTDTQYF
d_gene: .
j_gene: TRBJ2-3
abundance: .
v_gene: TRBV7-9